Shown below are 24 T cell receptor beta chains from a single sample sequenced in a study of cytomegalovirus exposure and HLA in healthy donors. PCR amplification relied on 60 Vbeta primers (plus 13 Jbeta primers). Produced via immunoSEQ multiplex PCR; TCRdb's table is partial and in-frame only. Found here are under 200,000 clones, 84% of them singletons; the top ten hold roughly 2.1%. Sequences were obtained from PBMCs. These receptors all stem from a man younger than 35 in good health and CMV-seronegative.

This chain links TRBV30 with TRBJ1-4; the D gene is possibly TRBD1 (5 bases). With 1 base removed from V and 5 bases from J, the gap between germline ends came to 11 bases. Germline values: CDR1 GTSNPN, CDR2 SVGIG (reference sequence). CDR3 length equals 14 residues. DNA for the CDR3: TGTGCCTGGAGTGCGACAGAGATGAATGAAAAACTGTTTTTT. This sequence encodes CAWSATEMNEKLFF.

The chain combines TRBV28 with TRBJ2-3, with D possibly matching TRBD2 (7 bases). CDR1 and CDR2 (germline): MDHEN, SYDVKM. Trimming left V 2 bases short and J 0 bases short, with 12 bases between. The CDR3 runs to 16 residues. DNA of the CDR3: TGTGCCAGCAGTTTAAGGGGGAGGGCGAGCACAGATACGCAGTATTTT. Its translation is CASSLRGRASTDTQYF.

The chain links TRBV28 to TRBJ2-1; D gene unclear. Deletions cut 6 bases from V and 9 bases from J, with 9 bases between. CDR1 is MDHEN, CDR2 SYDVKM, per germline. The CDR3 spans 11 residues. This CDR3 reads CASRHPGEQFF. CDR3 in DNA: TGTGCCAGCAGGCACCCCGGTGAGCAGTTCTTC.

The genes are TRBV18 and TRBJ1-1; 10 bases line up with TRBD1. The CDR3 extends over 14 amino acids. J lost 5 bases, V lost 5 bases, and 5 bases had no gene match. In germline, CDR1 is KGHSH, CDR2 LQKENI. CDR3 DNA: TGTGCCAGCTCAGCGACAGGGGGCCAGACTGAAGCTTTCTTT. Its translation: CASSATGGQTEAFF.

This chain uses TRBV10-1 with TRBJ2-2; maybe TRBD2 (7 bases). The CDR3 sequence is 14 residues long. With 10 bases removed from V and 5 bases from J, the gap between germline ends came to 17 bases. The germline gives CDR1 WNHNN, CDR2 SYGVQD (reference sequence). The CDR3 DNA reads TGCGCCACCTCGGGGGGAGGGGGAACCGGGGAGCTGTTTTTT. Encoded protein: CATSGGGGTGELFF.

The chain recombines TRBV28 with TRBJ1-5; 10 nucleotides agree with TRBD1. CDR1 and CDR2 (germline): MDHEN, SYDVKM. V shed 2 bases, J shed 3 bases, and the junction held 4 bases outside the gene matches. The CDR3 contains 16 residues. The CDR3 coding sequence is TGTGCCAGCAGTTTAGAGGACAGGGGGTCCAATCAGCCCCAGCATTTT. It translates to CASSLEDRGSNQPQHF.

The V and J genes are TRBV27 and TRBJ2-7, with 7 bases lining up with TRBD2. This CDR3 contains 14 residues. V lost 6 bases and J lost 0; bases outside the gene matches: 5. The germline V gene has CDR1 MNHEY and CDR2 SMNVEV (reference sequence). CDR3 loop: CASRRAGISYEQYF. The CDR3 nucleotides are TGTGCCAGCAGGAGAGCGGGGATCTCCTACGAGCAGTACTTC.

The chain combines TRBV7-2 with TRBJ2-1; TRBD1 aligns across 9 bases. This CDR3 comprises 15 residues. J lost 7 bases, V lost 4 bases, and 8 bases had no gene match. Germline assignment: CDR1 SGHTA and CDR2 FQGNSA. In nucleotides, the CDR3 is TGTGCCAGCAGCTACCGGGACAGGGTATTAAATGAGCAGTTCTTC. Residues: CASSYRDRVLNEQFF.

This chain uses TRBV7-9 with TRBJ2-7; unclear D gene. With 5 bases removed from V and 2 bases from J, the gap between germline ends came to 4 bases. Per the germline V gene, CDR1 is SEHNR and CDR2 is FQNEAQ (reference sequence). The length of the CDR3 is 11 residues. The CDR3 spells CASSDTYEQYF. DNA for the CDR3: TGTGCCAGCAGCGACACCTACGAGCAGTACTTC.

V is TRBV7-2 and J is TRBJ1-5, with 8 bases lining up with TRBD1. The CDR3 has 15 residues. The junction had 6 bases not matched to a gene; V was cut back by 1 base and J by 7 bases. CDR1 is SGHTA, CDR2 FQGNSA, per germline. DNA of the CDR3: TGTGCCAGCAGCTTAGGGACAGGGATGGTGCAGCCCCAGCATTTT. Residues: CASSLGTGMVQPQHF.

This rearrangement joins TRBV6-4 to TRBJ2-5; 14 nucleotides line up with TRBD2. Germline CDR1 is MRHNA and CDR2 is SNTAGT. Trimming cost V 9 bases and J 4 bases; bases outside gene matches: 4. CDR3 size: 14 residues. The DNA of the CDR3 is TGTGCCAGTGGGACTAGCGGGGGAGGAGAGACCCAGTACTTC. Translation gives CASGTSGGGETQYF.

This clone came up once. V gene TRBV30 combines with J gene TRBJ1-2; D not resolved. V gave up 0 bases and J gave up 8 bases, with 13 bases separating them. This CDR3 is built from 13 residues. In germline, CDR1 is GTSNPN, CDR2 SVGIG (reference sequence). This CDR3 reads CAWSVREESGYTF. CDR3 in DNA: TGTGCCTGGAGTGTACGGGAGGAGTCGGGCTACACCTTC.

This chain links TRBV15 with TRBJ1-1; no definite D call. V gave up 3 bases and J gave up 0 bases, with 8 bases separating them. This CDR3 region has 14 residues. Germline CDR1 LNHNV, CDR2 YYDKDF (reference sequence). CDR3 protein: CATSSGTVNTEAFF. The CDR3 coding sequence is TGTGCCACCAGCAGCGGCACAGTGAACACTGAAGCTTTCTTT.

The CDR3 DNA reads TGTGCCAGCAGTTACTCAAGCGGGAGTCTGTCCTACGAGCAGTACTTC. Amino acid sequence: CASSYSSGSLSYEQYF. The rearrangement links TRBV6-5 to TRBJ2-7, with 8 nucleotides matching TRBD2. The CDR3 has 16 residues. The V gene end was trimmed by 0 bases and the J gene end by 1 base; junction bases not matched to a gene: 5. Germline-derived CDR1 and CDR2 are MNHEY and SVGAGI.

This clone is a singleton in its sample. The V and J genes are TRBV28 and TRBJ2-7, with 7 bases matching TRBD1. Germline V gene data show CDR1 as MDHEN and CDR2 as SYDVKM. V was pared by 6 bases and J by 2 bases, with 10 bases of the junction left unmatched. This CDR3 is 15 amino acids long. The CDR3 protein is CASSLGDRHTYEQYF. DNA for the CDR3: TGTGCCAGCAGCTTAGGGGACAGACATACCTACGAGCAGTACTTC.

The J gene is TRBJ1-2, the V gene TRBV28; D unclear. CDR3 length: 12 amino acids. CDR1 MDHEN and CDR2 SYDVKM come from the germline V gene. Trimming stripped 5 bases from V and 6 bases from J, with 10 bases between. This chain's CDR3 is CASSTGIDGYTF. Here the CDR3 DNA reads TGTGCCAGCAGTACGGGTATAGATGGCTACACCTTC.

Remarks on this clone: A read error may account for a junction end that differs from germline. V is TRBV28 and J is TRBJ2-7; D unresolved. There are 13 residues in the CDR3. CDR1 MDHEN and CDR2 SYDVKM come from the germline V gene. DNA of the CDR3: TGTGCCAGCAGCCCCGCCCCCCCCTACGAGCGGTACTTC. Protein product: CASSPAPPYERYF. The variable domain in full, with the rest retrieved from reference TRBV28 and TRBJ2-7, is DVKVTQSSRYLVKRTGEKVFLECVQDMDHENMFWYRQDPGLGLRLIYFSYDVKMKEKGDIPEGYSVSREKKERFSLILESASTNQTSMYLCASSPAPPYERYFGPGTRLTVT.

With regard to this clone: Compared with germline, one end of the junction differs, possibly owing to a read error. The chain recombines TRBV27 with TRBJ2-6; a weak D match, TRBD1 (5 bases). The CDR3 is 16 residues long. Germline values: CDR1 MNHEY, CDR2 SMNVEV (reference sequence). Here the CDR3 DNA reads TGTGCCAGCAGTCCGTACAGTGACTCTGGGGCCAACGGCCTGACTTTC. This gives the protein CASSPYSDSGANGLTF. The whole variable domain, filled in from reference TRBV27 and TRBJ2-6, reads EAQVTQNPRYLITVTGKKLTVTCSQNMNHEYMSWYRQDPGLGLRQIYYSMNVEVTDKGDVPEGYKVSRKEKRNFPLILESPSPNQTSLYFCASSPYSDSGANGLTFGAGSRLTVL.

V and J are TRBV7-9 and TRBJ2-7, with a weak D call TRBD2 (5 bases). CDR1 SEHNR and CDR2 FQNEAQ come from the germline V gene (reference sequence). Trimming stripped 5 bases from V and 2 bases from J, with 16 bases between. This CDR3 contains 15 residues. CDR3 in amino acids: CASSREGGGTYEQYF. CDR3 nucleotides: TGTGCCAGCAGCCGAGAGGGCGGTGGAACCTACGAGCAGTACTTC.

The chain is built from TRBV7-9 and TRBJ2-1, with D possibly matching TRBD2 (5 bases). In germline, CDR1 is SEHNR, CDR2 FQNEAQ (reference sequence). The CDR3 has 15 residues. Between the trimmed V and J ends, which lost 5 bases and 2 bases, there was a span of 13 bases. The CDR3 coding sequence is TGTGCCAGCAGCGGGGAGCCTATAACCTACAATGAGCAGTTCTTC. Amino acid sequence: CASSGEPITYNEQFF. The variable domain in full, completed from reference TRBV7-9 and TRBJ2-1, reads DTGVSQNPRHKITKRGQNVTFRCDPISEHNRLYWYRQTLGQGPEFLTYFQNEAQLEKSRLLSDRFSAERPKGSFSTLEIQRTEQGDSAMYLCASSGEPITYNEQFFGPGTRLTVL.

The rearrangement links TRBV28 to TRBJ1-1, with 8 bases lining up with TRBD1. Germline CDR1 and CDR2: MDHEN and SYDVKM. The CDR3 runs to 14 residues. The ends lost 7 bases at V and 1 base at J; junction bases unmatched: 5. In DNA form, the CDR3 reads TGTGCCAGCAACCTACAGGGGGGGAACACTGAAGCTTTCTTT. This gives the protein CASNLQGGNTEAFF.

The chain is built from TRBV6-5 and TRBJ2-3; TRBD2 might be the D (6 bases). V lost 11 bases to trimming and J lost 0 bases, with 15 bases between them. The CDR3 sequence is 14 residues long. Per the germline V gene, CDR1 is MNHEY and CDR2 is SVGAGI. This CDR3 reads CAAGQIVSTDTQYF. CDR3 nucleotides: TGTGCCGCGGGGCAGATTGTCAGCACAGATACGCAGTATTTT.

The V gene is TRBV27, the J gene TRBJ2-3, with 12 bases lining up with TRBD2. Trimming at V came to 8 bases and at J to 2 bases, leaving 11 bases not matched to a gene. The CDR3 consists of 17 residues. The germline V gene encodes CDR1 MNHEY and CDR2 SMNVEV (reference sequence). The CDR3 loop reads CASSPRTSGGITDTQYF. The CDR3 DNA follows: TGTGCCAGCTCACCCCGTACTAGCGGGGGGATCACAGATACGCAGTATTTT.

The CDR3: CASSLAGQNTGELFF. CDR3 nucleotides: TGTGCCAGCAGCTTGGCCGGTCAGAACACCGGGGAGCTGTTTTTT. The rearrangement joins TRBV5-4 to TRBJ2-2; D not resolved. V dropped 0 bases and J dropped 1 base, with 7 bases sitting between them. Per germline, CDR1 SGHNT and CDR2 YYREEE (reference sequence). The CDR3 covers 15 residues.